A selection of T cell receptor beta chains follows, all from one sample in a study of T cell repertoires in cytomegalovirus infection. Each CDR3 protein gets one entry after TCRdb re-called the reads with MiXCR. The repertoire has some 300,000 distinct CDR3 sequences, about 13% of them found once; the top ten carry 7% to 9.5%. The sample was PBMCs. Receptors originate from a human donor in good health (CMV status not recorded). Some clones in this sample may be carry-over from other donors' samples. CDR3s leave out the opening cysteine and the closing phenylalanine or tryptophan. Each record gives: D gene, V gene, J gene, CDR3 protein. D genes are given only for firm matches.

d_call: NA; v_call: TRBV5-8; j_call: TRBJ2-2; cdr3_aa: ASSSRSGSTGELF
d_call: TRBD2; v_call: TRBV20-1; j_call: TRBJ2-1; cdr3_aa: SAATPGLARLHRNEQF
d_call: TRBD1; v_call: TRBV7-2; j_call: TRBJ2-2; cdr3_aa: ASSPRGLAAGTGELF
d_call: NA; v_call: TRBV3-1; j_call: TRBJ2-1; cdr3_aa: ASSHSDEQF
d_call: NA; v_call: TRBV7-2; j_call: TRBJ1-1; cdr3_aa: ASSSPRSGPNTEAF
d_call: NA; v_call: TRBV11-1; j_call: TRBJ1-1; cdr3_aa: ASSLRAGTLLEAF
d_call: NA; v_call: TRBV29-1; j_call: TRBJ2-1; cdr3_aa: SARDVYIEQF
d_call: TRBD1; v_call: TRBV5-5; j_call: TRBJ2-2; cdr3_aa: ASSTGGSVGELF
d_call: NA; v_call: TRBV6-6; j_call: TRBJ2-1; cdr3_aa: ASSYSLNRDWIYNEQF
d_call: NA; v_call: TRBV24-1; j_call: TRBJ2-1; cdr3_aa: ATAAKPGYNEQF
d_call: NA; v_call: TRBV9; j_call: TRBJ2-2; cdr3_aa: ASSVEGVVTGELF
d_call: NA; v_call: TRBV20-1; j_call: TRBJ2-1; cdr3_aa: SALDLSSYNEQF
d_call: NA; v_call: TRBV6-4; j_call: TRBJ2-2; cdr3_aa: ASSPDPVNTGELF
d_call: TRBD1; v_call: TRBV6-5; j_call: TRBJ1-1; cdr3_aa: ASSGGGGLVTEAF
d_call: NA; v_call: TRBV6-6; j_call: TRBJ1-2; cdr3_aa: ASRAGGYT
d_call: NA; v_call: TRBV18; j_call: TRBJ1-6; cdr3_aa: ASSPDSRQILH
d_call: NA; v_call: TRBV28; j_call: TRBJ1-2; cdr3_aa: ATKSRDHLYGYT